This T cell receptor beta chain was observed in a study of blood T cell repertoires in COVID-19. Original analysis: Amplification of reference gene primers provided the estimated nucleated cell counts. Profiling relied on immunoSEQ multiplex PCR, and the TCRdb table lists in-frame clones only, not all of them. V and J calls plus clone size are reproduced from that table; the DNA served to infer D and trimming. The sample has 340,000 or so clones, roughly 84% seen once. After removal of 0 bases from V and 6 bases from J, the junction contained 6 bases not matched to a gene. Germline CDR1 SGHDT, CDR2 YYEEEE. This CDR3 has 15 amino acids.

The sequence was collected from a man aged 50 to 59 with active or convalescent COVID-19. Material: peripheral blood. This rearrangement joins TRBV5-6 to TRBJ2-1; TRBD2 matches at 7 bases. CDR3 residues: CASSLGASGSNEQFF. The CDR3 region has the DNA TGTGCCAGCAGCTTGGGGGCTAGCGGAAGCAATGAGCAGTTCTTC.